These T cell receptor beta chains were read from a single sample in a study of CD8 T cells in ankylosing spondylitis. TCRdb recomputed calls from the 5' RACE reads with MiXCR, one row per CDR3 protein. The table lists approximately 200,000 distinct CDR3 sequences, over 10% of them singletons. Sample: blood, either unsorted or a sorted T cell fraction (not recorded which). These receptors all come from a female donor with ankylosing spondylitis or in good health (not recorded which). Both conserved end residues are part of each CDR3. Fields, in order: D gene, V gene, clone size, J gene, CDR3 length, CDR3 protein, CDR3 DNA. A D gene is named only where the DNA matches it firmly. The size of a clone is reported for some rows only, either as once, few or many, or as a class for expanded clones.

D: NA
V: TRBV29-1
size: many
J: TRBJ2-2
length: 12
CDR3: CSGGLNTGELFF
DNA: TGCAGCGGAGGACTGAACACCGGGGAGCTGTTTTTT

D: NA
V: TRBV7-2
size: many
J: TRBJ1-2
length: 14
CDR3: CASSLGQYSYGYTF
DNA: TGTGCCAGCAGCTTAGGGCAGTATTCCTATGGCTACACCTTC

D: NA
V: TRBV4-2
size: many
J: TRBJ2-2
length: 14
CDR3: CASHASGITGELFF
DNA: TGTGCCAGTCACGCTTCGGGGATCACCGGGGAGCTGTTTTTT

D: NA
V: TRBV24-1
size: many
J: TRBJ2-2
length: 15
CDR3: CATSDLETDTGELFF
DNA: TGTGCCACCAGTGATCTCGAGACTGATACCGGGGAGCTGTTTTTT

D: NA
V: TRBV25-1
size: many
J: TRBJ1-1
length: 14
CDR3: CASSVTDMNTEAFF
DNA: TGTGCCAGCAGTGTGACAGACATGAACACTGAAGCTTTCTTT

D: NA
V: TRBV18
size: many
J: TRBJ1-1
length: 15
CDR3: CASSPFEGSNTEAFF
DNA: TGTGCCAGCTCACCATTCGAGGGCTCTAACACTGAAGCTTTCTTT

D: TRBD2
V: TRBV5-1
size: many
J: TRBJ2-4
length: 16
CDR3: CASSFSGPIAKNIQYF
DNA: TGCGCCAGCAGCTTTAGCGGGCCAATAGCCAAAAACATTCAGTACTTC

D: NA
V: TRBV29-1
size: few
J: TRBJ2-7
length: 12
CDR3: CSVDLDSDEQYF
DNA: TGCAGCGTTGACCTCGACAGCGACGAGCAGTACTTC

D: NA
V: TRBV11-2
size: NA
J: TRBJ1-1
length: 12
CDR3: CASSTHPGEAFF
DNA: TGTGCCAGCAGCACCCATCCAGGCGAGGCTTTCTTT

D: NA
V: TRBV6-2/TRBV6-3
size: many
J: TRBJ2-5
length: 11
CDR3: CASSRQETQYF
DNA: TGTGCCAGCAGCCGCCAAGAGACCCAGTACTTC

D: NA
V: TRBV20-1
size: many
J: TRBJ2-1
length: 13
CDR3: CSAPGNSYNEQFF
DNA: TGCAGTGCCCCGGGGAACTCCTACAATGAGCAGTTCTTC

D: NA
V: TRBV28
size: few
J: TRBJ1-1
length: 15
CDR3: CASSPPRVMNTEAFF
DNA: TGTGCCAGCAGCCCCCCCCGGGTTATGAACACTGAAGCTTTCTTT

D: TRBD1
V: TRBV11-2
size: many
J: TRBJ1-4
length: 15
CDR3: CASSSWTGGNEKLFF
DNA: TGTGCCAGCAGCTCCTGGACAGGGGGCAATGAAAAACTGTTTTTT

D: NA
V: TRBV29-1
size: many
J: TRBJ1-5
length: 11
CDR3: CSVEPNQPQHF
DNA: TGCAGCGTTGAGCCTAATCAGCCCCAGCATTTT

D: NA
V: TRBV12-3/TRBV12-4
size: NA
J: TRBJ1-2
length: 12
CDR3: CASSLGQFGYTF
DNA: TGTGCCAGCAGTTTGGGGCAGTTCGGCTACACCTTC

D: NA
V: TRBV4-1
size: many
J: TRBJ1-2
length: 14
CDR3: CASSQRARSNGYTF
DNA: TGCGCCAGCAGCCAACGGGCGAGATCAAATGGCTACACCTTC

D: NA
V: TRBV20-1
size: many
J: TRBJ2-7
length: 13
CDR3: CSARLILAAEQYF
DNA: TGCAGTGCTCGCCTAATACTAGCTGCCGAGCAGTACTTC

D: NA
V: TRBV20-1
size: many
J: TRBJ1-2
length: 12
CDR3: CSARTGSYGYTF
DNA: TGCAGTGCTAGAACAGGGAGCTATGGCTACACCTTC